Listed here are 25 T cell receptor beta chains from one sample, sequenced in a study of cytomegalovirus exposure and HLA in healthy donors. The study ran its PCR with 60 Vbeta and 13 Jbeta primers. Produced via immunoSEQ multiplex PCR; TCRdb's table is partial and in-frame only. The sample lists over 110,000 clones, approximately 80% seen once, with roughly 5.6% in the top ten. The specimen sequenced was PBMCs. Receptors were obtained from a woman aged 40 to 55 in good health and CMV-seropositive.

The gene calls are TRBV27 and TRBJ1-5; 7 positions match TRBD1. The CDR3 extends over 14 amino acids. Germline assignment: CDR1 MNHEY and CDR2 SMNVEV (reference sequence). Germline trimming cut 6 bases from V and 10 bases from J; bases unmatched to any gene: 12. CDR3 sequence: CASRPGTAFGPQHF. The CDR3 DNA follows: TGTGCCAGCAGGCCCGGGACAGCCTTCGGTCCCCAGCATTTT.

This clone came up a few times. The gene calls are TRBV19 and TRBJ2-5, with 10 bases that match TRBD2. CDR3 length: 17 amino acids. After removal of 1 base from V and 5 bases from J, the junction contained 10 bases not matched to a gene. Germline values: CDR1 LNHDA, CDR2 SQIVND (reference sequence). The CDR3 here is CASSIGDPSGSWETQYF. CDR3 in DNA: TGTGCCAGTAGTATAGGGGACCCTAGCGGGAGCTGGGAGACCCAGTACTTC.

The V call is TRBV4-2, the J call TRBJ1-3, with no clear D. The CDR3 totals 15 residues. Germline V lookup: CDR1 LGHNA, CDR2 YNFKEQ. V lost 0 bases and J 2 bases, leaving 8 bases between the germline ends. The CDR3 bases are TGTGCCAGCAGCCAAGATCTAACGGCTGGAAACACCATATATTTT. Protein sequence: CASSQDLTAGNTIYF.

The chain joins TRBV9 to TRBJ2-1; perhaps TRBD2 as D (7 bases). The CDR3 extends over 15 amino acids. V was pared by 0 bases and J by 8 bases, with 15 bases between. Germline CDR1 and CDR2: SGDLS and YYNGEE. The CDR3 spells CASSVEGEGGDEQFF. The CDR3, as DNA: TGTGCCAGCAGCGTAGAGGGGGAGGGCGGCGATGAGCAGTTCTTC. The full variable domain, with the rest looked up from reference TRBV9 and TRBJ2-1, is DSGVTQTPKHLITATGQRVTLRCSPRSGDLSVYWYQQSLDQGLQFLIQYYNGEERAKGNILERFSAQQFPDLHSELNLSSLELGDSALYFCASSVEGEGGDEQFFGPGTRLTVL.

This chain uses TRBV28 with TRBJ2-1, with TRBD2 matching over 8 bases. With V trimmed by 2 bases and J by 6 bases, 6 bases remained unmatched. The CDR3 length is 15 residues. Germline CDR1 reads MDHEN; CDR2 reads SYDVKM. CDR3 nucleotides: TGTGCCAGCAGTTTACGAGGGACTAGGGCCAATGAGCAGTTCTTC. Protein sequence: CASSLRGTRANEQFF. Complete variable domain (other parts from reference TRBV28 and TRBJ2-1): DVKVTQSSRYLVKRTGEKVFLECVQDMDHENMFWYRQDPGLGLRLIYFSYDVKMKEKGDIPEGYSVSREKKERFSLILESASTNQTSMYLCASSLRGTRANEQFFGPGTRLTVL.

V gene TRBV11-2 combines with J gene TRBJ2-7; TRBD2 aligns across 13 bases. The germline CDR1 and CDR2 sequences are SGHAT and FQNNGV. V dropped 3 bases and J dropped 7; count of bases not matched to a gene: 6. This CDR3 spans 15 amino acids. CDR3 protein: CASSFGLAGAYEQYF. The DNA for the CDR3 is TGTGCCAGCAGCTTCGGACTAGCGGGAGCTTATGAGCAGTACTTC.

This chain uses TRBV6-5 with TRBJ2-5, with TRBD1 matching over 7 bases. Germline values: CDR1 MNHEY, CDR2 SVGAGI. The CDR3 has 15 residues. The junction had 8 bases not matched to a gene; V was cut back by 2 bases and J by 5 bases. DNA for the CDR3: TGTGCCAGCAGTTACACCCCGACAGGGCCGGAGACCCAGTACTTC. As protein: CASSYTPTGPETQYF.

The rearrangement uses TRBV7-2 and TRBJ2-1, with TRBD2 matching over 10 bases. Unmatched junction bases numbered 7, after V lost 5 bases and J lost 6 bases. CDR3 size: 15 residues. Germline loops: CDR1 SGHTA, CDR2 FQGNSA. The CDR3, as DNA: TGTGCCAGCAGCCCCGGGACTAGCGTGACCAATGAGCAGTTCTTC. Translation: CASSPGTSVTNEQFF.

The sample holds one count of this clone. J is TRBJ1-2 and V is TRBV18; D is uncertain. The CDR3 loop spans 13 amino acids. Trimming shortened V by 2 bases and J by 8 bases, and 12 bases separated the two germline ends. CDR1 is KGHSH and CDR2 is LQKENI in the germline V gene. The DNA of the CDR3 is TGTGCCAGCTCACCAGAAGTTAGCGGGGGCTACACCTTC. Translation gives CASSPEVSGGYTF.

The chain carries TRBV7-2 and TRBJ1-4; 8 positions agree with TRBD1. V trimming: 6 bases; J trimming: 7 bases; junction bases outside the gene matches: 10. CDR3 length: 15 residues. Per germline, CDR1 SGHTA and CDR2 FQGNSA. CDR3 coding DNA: TGTGCCAGCAGTTCCCGGACAGGGTGGGGTGAAAAACTGTTTTTT. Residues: CASSSRTGWGEKLFF.

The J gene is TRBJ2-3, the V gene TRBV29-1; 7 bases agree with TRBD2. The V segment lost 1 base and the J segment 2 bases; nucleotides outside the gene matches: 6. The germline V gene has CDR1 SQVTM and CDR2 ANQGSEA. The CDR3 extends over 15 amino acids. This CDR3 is CSVEGGSGPTDTQYF. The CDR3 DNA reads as TGCAGCGTTGAAGGGGGTAGCGGGCCCACAGATACGCAGTATTTT.

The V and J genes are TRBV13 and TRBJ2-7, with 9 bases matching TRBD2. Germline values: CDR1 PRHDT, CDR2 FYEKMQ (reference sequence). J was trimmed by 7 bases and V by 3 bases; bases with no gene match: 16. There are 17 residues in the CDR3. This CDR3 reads CASSLGRNTLAGAEQYF. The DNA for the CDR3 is TGTGCCAGCAGCTTGGGTCGGAACACCTTAGCGGGAGCAGAGCAGTACTTC.

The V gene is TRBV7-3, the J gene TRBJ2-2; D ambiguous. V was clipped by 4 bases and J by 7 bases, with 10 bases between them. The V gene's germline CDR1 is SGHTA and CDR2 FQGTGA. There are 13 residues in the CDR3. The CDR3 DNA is TGTGCCAGCAGCTATGTCCGCGACGGGGAGCTGTTTTTT. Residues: CASSYVRDGELFF.

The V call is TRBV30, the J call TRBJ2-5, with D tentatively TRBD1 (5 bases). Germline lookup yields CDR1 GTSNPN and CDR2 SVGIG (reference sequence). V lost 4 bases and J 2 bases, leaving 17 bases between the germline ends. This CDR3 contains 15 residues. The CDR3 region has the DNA TGTGCCTGGAACAAGGCCGGACAAACGCAAGAGACCCAGTACTTC. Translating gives CAWNKAGQTQETQYF.

This CDR3 reads CASSLRVPTDTQYF. CDR3 coding DNA: TGTGCCAGCAGTCTCAGGGTTCCCACAGATACGCAGTATTTT. The rearrangement joins TRBV27 to TRBJ2-3; D might be TRBD1 (5 bases). CDR3 length: 14 amino acids. The germline CDR1 and CDR2 sequences are MNHEY and SMNVEV (reference sequence). V shed 5 bases and J shed 2 bases, with 11 bases lying between them.

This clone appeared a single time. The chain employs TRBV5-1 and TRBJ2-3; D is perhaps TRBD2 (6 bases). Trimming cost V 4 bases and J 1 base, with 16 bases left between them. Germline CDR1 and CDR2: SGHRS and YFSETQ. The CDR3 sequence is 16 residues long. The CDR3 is CASSLGGSSGTDTQYF. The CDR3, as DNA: TGCGCCAGCAGCCTCGGAGGGAGCAGTGGCACAGATACGCAGTATTTT.

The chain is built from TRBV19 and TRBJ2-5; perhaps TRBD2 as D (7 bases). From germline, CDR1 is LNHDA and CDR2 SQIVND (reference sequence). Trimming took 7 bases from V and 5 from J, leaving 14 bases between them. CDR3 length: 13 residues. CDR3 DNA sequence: TGTGCCAGTAAGGGGGGGGCTTGGGAGACCCAGTACTTC. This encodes CASKGGAWETQYF.

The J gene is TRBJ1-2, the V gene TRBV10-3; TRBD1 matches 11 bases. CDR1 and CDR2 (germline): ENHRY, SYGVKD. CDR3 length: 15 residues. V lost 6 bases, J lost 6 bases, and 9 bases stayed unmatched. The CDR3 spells CAISGQGALSDGYTF. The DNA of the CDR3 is TGTGCCATCAGCGGACAGGGGGCTTTGAGTGATGGCTACACCTTC.

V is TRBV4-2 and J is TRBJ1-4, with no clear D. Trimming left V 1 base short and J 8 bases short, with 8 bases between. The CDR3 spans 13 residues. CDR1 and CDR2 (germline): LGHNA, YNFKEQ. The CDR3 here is CASSQVRGEKLFF. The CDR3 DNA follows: TGTGCCAGCAGCCAAGTGAGAGGGGAAAAACTGTTTTTT.

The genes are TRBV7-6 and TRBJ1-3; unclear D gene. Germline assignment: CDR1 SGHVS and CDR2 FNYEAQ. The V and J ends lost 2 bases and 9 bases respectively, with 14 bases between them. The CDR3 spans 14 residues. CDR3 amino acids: CASSLTAGSITIYF. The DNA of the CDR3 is TGTGCCAGCAGCTTAACAGCCGGGAGTATCACCATATATTTT.

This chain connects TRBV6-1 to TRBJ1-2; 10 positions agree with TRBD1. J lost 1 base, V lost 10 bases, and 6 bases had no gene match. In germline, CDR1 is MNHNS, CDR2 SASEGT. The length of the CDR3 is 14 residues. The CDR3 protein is CATKGQGYNYGYTF. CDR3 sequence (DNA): TGTGCCACCAAGGGACAGGGGTATAACTATGGCTACACCTTC.

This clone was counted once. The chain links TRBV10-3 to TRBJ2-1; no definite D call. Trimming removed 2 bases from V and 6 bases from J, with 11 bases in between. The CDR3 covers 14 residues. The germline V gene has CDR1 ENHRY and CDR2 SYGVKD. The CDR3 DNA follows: TGTGCCATCAGTGAGACCTATTCCCCCAATGAGCAGTTCTTC. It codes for CAISETYSPNEQFF.

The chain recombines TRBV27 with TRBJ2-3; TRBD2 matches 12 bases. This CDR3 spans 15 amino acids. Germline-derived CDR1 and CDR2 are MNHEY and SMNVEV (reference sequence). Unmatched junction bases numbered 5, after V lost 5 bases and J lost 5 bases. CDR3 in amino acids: CASSLAGGPLDTQYF. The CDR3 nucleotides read TGTGCCAGCAGTCTAGCGGGAGGGCCGTTAGATACGCAGTATTTT.

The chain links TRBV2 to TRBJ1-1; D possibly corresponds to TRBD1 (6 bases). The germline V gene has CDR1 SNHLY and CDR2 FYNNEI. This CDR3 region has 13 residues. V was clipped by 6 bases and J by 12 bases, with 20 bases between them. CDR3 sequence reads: CASRVQGWELTFF. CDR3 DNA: TGTGCCAGCAGGGTACAGGGTTGGGAATTGACTTTCTTT.

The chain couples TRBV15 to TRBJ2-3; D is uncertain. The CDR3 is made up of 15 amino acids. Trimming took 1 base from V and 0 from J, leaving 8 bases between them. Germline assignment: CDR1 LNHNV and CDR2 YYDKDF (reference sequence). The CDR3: CATSRAKPSTDTQYF. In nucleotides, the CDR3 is TGTGCCACCAGCAGAGCTAAACCTAGCACAGATACGCAGTATTTT.